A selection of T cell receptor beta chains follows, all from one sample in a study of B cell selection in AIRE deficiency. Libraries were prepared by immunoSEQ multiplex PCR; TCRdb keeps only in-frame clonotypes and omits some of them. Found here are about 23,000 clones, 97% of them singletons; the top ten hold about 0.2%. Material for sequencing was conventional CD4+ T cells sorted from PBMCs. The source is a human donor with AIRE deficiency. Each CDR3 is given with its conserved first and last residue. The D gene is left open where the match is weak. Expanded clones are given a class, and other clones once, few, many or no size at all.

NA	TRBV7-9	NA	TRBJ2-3	TGTGCCAGCAGCCTCGTGAGGGTCACAGATACGCAGTATTTT	CASSLVRVTDTQYF
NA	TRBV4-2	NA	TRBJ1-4	TGTGCCAGCAGCCGGGACTACAGTCGGGCCGGTGAAAAACTGTTTTTT	CASSRDYSRAGEKLFF
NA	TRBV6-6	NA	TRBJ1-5	TGTGCCAGCGTCGGTGGAAACAATCAGCCCCAGCATTTT	CASVGGNNQPQHF
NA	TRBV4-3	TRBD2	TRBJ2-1	TGCGCCAGCAGCCAAGTCGGGACTAGATTATCCAATGAGCAGTTCTTC	CASSQVGTRLSNEQFF
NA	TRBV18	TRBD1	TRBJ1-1	TGTGCCAGCTCACCACCGGTTTCGACAGGGGGCACTGAAGCTTTCTTT	CASSPPVSTGGTEAFF
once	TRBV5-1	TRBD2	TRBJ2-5	TGCGCCAGCAGCAGCGGGACTCAAGAGACCCAGTACTTC	CASSSGTQETQYF
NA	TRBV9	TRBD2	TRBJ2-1	TGTGCCAGCAGTGACCTAGCGGGAGACTACAATGAGCAGTTCTTC	CASSDLAGDYNEQFF
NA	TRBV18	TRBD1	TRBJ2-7	TGTGCCAGCTCACCCGGACAGGGATCCTACGAGCAGTACTTC	CASSPGQGSYEQYF
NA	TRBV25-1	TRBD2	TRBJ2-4	TGTGCTACCGGGGAGGCGGGAGTATCCAAAAACATTCAGTACTTC	CATGEAGVSKNIQYF
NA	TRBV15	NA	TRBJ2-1	TGTGCCACCAGCAGAGATCATTGGTCGCAGAGCTCCTACAATGAGCAGTTCTTC	CATSRDHWSQSSYNEQFF
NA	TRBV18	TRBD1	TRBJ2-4	TGTGCCAGCTCACCAAGGGACAGGGGGCGCGACATTCAGTACTTC	CASSPRDRGRDIQYF
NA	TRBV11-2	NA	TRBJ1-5	TGTGCCAGCAGCTTAGATCTGGGACGGCCCCAGCATTTT	CASSLDLGRPQHF
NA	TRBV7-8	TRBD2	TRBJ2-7	TGTGCCAGCAGCCCCACGGGGGGGGCGGGTGGTATATACGAGCAGTACTTC	CASSPTGGAGGIYEQYF
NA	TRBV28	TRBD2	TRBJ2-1	TGTGCCAGCATAGGCGGGAGGGCCTACAATGAGCAGTTCTTC	CASIGGRAYNEQFF
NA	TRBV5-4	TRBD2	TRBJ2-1	TGTGCCAGCAGCACCCAGCGGGAGTTCGTGTATGAGCAGTTCTTC	CASSTQREFVYEQFF
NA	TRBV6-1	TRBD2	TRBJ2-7	TGTGCCAGCAGTGATACTAGCGGGAGGGCCCCGTCCTACGAGCAGTACTTC	CASSDTSGRAPSYEQYF
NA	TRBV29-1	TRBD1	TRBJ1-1	TGCAGTCACAGGGGGGATCTCGGTGAAGCTTTCTTT	CSHRGDLGEAFF
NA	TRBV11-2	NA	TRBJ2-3	TGTGCCAGCAGCCCCACCCATTTAATCACAGATACGCAGTATTTT	CASSPTHLITDTQYF
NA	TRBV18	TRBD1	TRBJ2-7	TGTGCCAGCTCACTACGTAACGCCGGGACAGGAAAAATCACCTACGAGCAGTACTTC	CASSLRNAGTGKITYEQYF
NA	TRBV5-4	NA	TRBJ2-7	TGTGCCAGCAGCCAAAAAGGCAGCTCCTACGAGCAGTACTTC	CASSQKGSSYEQYF
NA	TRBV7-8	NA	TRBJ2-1	TGTGCCAGCAGCTTAGTGAATGAGCAGTTCTTC	CASSLVNEQFF
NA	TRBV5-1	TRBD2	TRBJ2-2	TGCGCCAGCATTAGCGGGAGTACCGGGGAGCTGTTTTTT	CASISGSTGELFF
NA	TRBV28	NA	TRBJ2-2	TGTGCCAGCAGTCTCCATTACACCGGGGAGCTGTTTTTT	CASSLHYTGELFF
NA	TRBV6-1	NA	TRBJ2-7	TGTGTAGCGGGACAGGGTCCCTACGAGCAGTACTTC	CVAGQGPYEQYF
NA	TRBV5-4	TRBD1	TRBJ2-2	TGTGCCAGCAGCCGTGCCGGGACAGGGCCGAACACCGGGGAGCTGTTTTTT	CASSRAGTGPNTGELFF
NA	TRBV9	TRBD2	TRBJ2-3	TGTGCCAGCAGCGCACCGAGCGGGAGGCTCCTAGGAGATACGCAGTATTTT	CASSAPSGRLLGDTQYF
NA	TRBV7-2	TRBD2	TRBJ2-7	TGTGCCAGCAGTTTCACTAGCGGGAGTTTGTACGAGCAGTACTTC	CASSFTSGSLYEQYF
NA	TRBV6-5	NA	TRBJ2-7	TGTGCCAGCAGCCCCGAGAGGTGGTCCGCCTACGAGCAGTACTTC	CASSPERWSAYEQYF
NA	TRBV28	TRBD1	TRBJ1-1	TGTGCCAGCAGTTGGGACAGTCGGGGCACTGAAGCTTTCTTT	CASSWDSRGTEAFF
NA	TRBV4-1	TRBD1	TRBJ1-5	TGCGCCAGCAGCCAAGAAGAGTGGGCCAGGGGGGGCAATCAGCCCCAGCATTTT	CASSQEEWARGGNQPQHF
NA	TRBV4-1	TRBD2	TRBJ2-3	TGCGCCAGCAGCCATTTAGGGCTAGCGGAAGGCACAGATACGCAGTATTTT	CASSHLGLAEGTDTQYF
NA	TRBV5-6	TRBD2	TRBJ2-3	TGTGCCAGCAGCTTCCCTAGCGGGGATCTCACAGATACGCAGTATTTT	CASSFPSGDLTDTQYF
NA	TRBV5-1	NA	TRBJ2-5	TGCGCCAGCAGCGGAAGCAGGATCCAAGAGACCCAGTACTTC	CASSGSRIQETQYF
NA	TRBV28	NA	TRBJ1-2	TGTGCCAGCAGCCAGGGAAGGTTTGGCTACACCTTC	CASSQGRFGYTF
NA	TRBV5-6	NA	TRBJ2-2	TGTGCCAGCAGCCCCCGCGACAGGACGAACACCGGGGAGCTGTTTTTT	CASSPRDRTNTGELFF
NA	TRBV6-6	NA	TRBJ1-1	TGTGCCAGCAGAAATGGGTTGAACACTGAAGCTTTCTTT	CASRNGLNTEAFF
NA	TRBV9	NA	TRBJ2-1	TGTGCCAGCAGCGTAGAGTATAGCTTACCCTACAATGAGCAGTTCTTC	CASSVEYSLPYNEQFF
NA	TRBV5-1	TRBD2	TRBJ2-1	TGCGCCAGCAGCTTGGAGGCGGGAGCGACTTTTAATGAGCAGTTCTTC	CASSLEAGATFNEQFF
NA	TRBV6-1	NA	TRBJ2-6	TGTGCCAGCCCCCAATGGGACTCTGGGGCCAACGTCCTGACTTTC	CASPQWDSGANVLTF
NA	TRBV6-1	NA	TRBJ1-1	TGTGCCAGCAGTGAAGCAGGGTTTGGTGCTTTCTTT	CASSEAGFGAFF
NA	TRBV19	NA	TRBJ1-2	TGTGCCAGTAGAAGAAGTGTGTATGGCTACACCTTC	CASRRSVYGYTF
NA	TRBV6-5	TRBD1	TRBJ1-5	TGTGCCAGCAATAGACAGGGTCATCAGCCCCAGCATTTT	CASNRQGHQPQHF
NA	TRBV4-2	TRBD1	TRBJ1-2	TGTGCCAGCAGCCAGACAGGGGTCGGGTATGGCTACACCTTC	CASSQTGVGYGYTF
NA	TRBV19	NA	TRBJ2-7	TGTGCCAGTAGTATTGGTGGGGGAGCCTACGAGCAGTACTTC	CASSIGGGAYEQYF
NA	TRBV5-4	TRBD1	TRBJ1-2	TGTGCCAGCAGCTTGGGACAGGGCGAGGGCTACACCTTC	CASSLGQGEGYTF
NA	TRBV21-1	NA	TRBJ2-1	TGTGCCAGCCGAAGGAGTAGCGGGAGTCATCTTGACAATGAGCAGTTCTTC	CASRRSSGSHLDNEQFF
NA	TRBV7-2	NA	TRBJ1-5	TGTGCCAGCAGCCAACTAGGGAGCAATCAGCCCCAGCATTTT	CASSQLGSNQPQHF
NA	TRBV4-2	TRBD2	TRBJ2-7	TGTGCCAGCAGCTTGGCCGCGGGCGGGAGCTCCTACGAGCAGTACTTC	CASSLAAGGSSYEQYF
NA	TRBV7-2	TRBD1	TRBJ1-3	TGTGCCAGCAGCCCGGACAGGGGCGGCGGAAACACCATATATTTT	CASSPDRGGGNTIYF
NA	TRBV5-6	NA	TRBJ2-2	TGTGCCAGCAGCTTCTCGCCCGGGGAGCTGTTTTTT	CASSFSPGELFF
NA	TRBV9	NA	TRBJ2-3	TGTGCCAGCAGCGTAGGGGGGACGATATCAGATACGCAGTATTTT	CASSVGGTISDTQYF
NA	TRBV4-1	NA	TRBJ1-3	TGCGCCAGCAGCCAAGTTGCCTTCTCTGGAAACACCATATATTTT	CASSQVAFSGNTIYF